The table lists the clone carrying this T cell receptor beta chain with a count of one. This entry comes from a study of blood T cell repertoires in COVID-19. As for the study in general: Sites across the United States, Italy and Spain contributed samples from acute and convalescent COVID-19. The cDNA or gDNA used as material had been derived from T cells, B-cell-depleted T cells, or PBMCs.

In the authors' methods: Researchers report that nucleated cell counts were estimated from reference gene primer amplification. Sequencing used immunoSEQ multiplex PCR; TCRdb keeps in-frame clones, though not all of them. V and J calls and clone size are as listed in that table; D and trimming were resolved from the DNA. The table shows some 450,000 clones, with around 88% occurring only once. The CDR3 covers 16 residues. Germline assignment: CDR1 SGHRS and CDR2 YFSETQ. With 4 bases removed from V and 7 bases from J, the gap between germline ends came to 21 bases. The chain joins TRBV5-1 to TRBJ2-1; weak D call: TRBD2 (6 bases). The source is a woman between 50 and 59 years old with COVID-19, enrolled during active disease. What was sequenced was peripheral blood. Here the CDR3 DNA reads TGCGCCAGCAGCCCCGGGACTTCGGACCGGTGGAATGAGCAGTTCTTC. Translated, it gives CASSPGTSDRWNEQFF.